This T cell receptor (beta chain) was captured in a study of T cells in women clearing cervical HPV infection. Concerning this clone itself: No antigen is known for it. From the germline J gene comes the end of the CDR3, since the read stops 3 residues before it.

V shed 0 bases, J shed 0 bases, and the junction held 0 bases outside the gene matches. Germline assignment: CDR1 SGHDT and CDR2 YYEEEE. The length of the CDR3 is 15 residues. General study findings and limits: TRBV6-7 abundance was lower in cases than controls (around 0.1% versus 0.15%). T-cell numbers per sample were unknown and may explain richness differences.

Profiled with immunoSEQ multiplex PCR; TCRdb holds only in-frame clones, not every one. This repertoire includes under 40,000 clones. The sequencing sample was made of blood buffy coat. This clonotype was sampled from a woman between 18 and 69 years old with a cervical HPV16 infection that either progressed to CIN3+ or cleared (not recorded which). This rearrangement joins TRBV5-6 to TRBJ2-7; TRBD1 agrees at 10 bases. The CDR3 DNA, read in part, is TGTGCCAGCAGCTTGGGGGACAGGGGCTCCTACGAG. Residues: CASSLGDRGSYE. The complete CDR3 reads CASSLGDRGSYEQYF.